This T cell receptor (beta chain) comes out of a study of T cell responses to AZD1222 COVID-19 vaccine. Points from the study as a whole: With two AZD1222 doses given, Spike-specific TCR breadth and depth both rose.

As regards this clone: What it recognizes is unknown.

CDR3 length: 13 residues. In germline, CDR1 is LNHDA, CDR2 SQIVND (reference sequence). V gave up 6 bases and J gave up 3 bases, with 11 bases separating them. Using immunoSEQ multiplex PCR, the repertoire was profiled, and TCRdb retains in-frame clones only, with some absent. The table includes approximately 110,000 clones, approximately 90% detected once. This rearrangement joins TRBV19 to TRBJ1-1; D not certain. The starting material was peripheral blood, obtained 28 days after the second AZD1222 dose. The origin of this receptor is an adult who received the AZD1222 COVID-19 vaccine. The CDR3 nucleotides read TGTGCCAGTAGCCTCACAGAGGACACTGAAGCTTTCTTT. This sequence encodes CASSLTEDTEAFF.